This T cell receptor beta chain was retrieved from a study of OX40 agonist ivuxolimab in advanced cancers. As to this clone: Its antigen remains unidentified.

Findings of the study overall: Also present in some nonresponders was a low level of normalized T-cell clonal expansion.

Profiled with immunoSEQ multiplex PCR; TCRdb holds only in-frame clones, not every one. Here the sample spans over 35,000 clones, about 87% being singletons. The CDR3 extends over 16 amino acids. With 7 bases removed from V and 0 bases from J, the gap between germline ends came to 17 bases. CDR1 is SGHNT and CDR2 is YYREEE in the germline V gene (reference sequence). Source: CD4+ or CD8+ T cells sorted from blood, taken in a trial of the OX40 agonist ivuxolimab. The origin of this receptor is an adult with an advanced solid tumor such as melanoma, head and neck, liver or kidney cancer. The rearrangement links TRBV5-4 to TRBJ2-1; D may be TRBD1 or TRBD2 (6 bases each). The chain's CDR3 is CASSTGGLSSYNEQFF. CDR3 nucleotide sequence: TGTGCCAGCTCTACTGGGGGGCTAAGCTCCTACAATGAGCAGTTCTTC.